The source of this TCR beta chain is a study of cytomegalovirus exposure and HLA in healthy donors. Regarding the study as a whole: An observed cluster of highly shared sequence variants was recorded as a likely sequencing artifact. In a later analysis, HLA-C alleles had the fewest associated TCRs, DRB1 alleles the most.

As regards this clone: Its antigen remains unknown.

Germline CDR1 is MNHEY and CDR2 is SMNVEV (reference sequence). This CDR3 has 15 amino acids. Germline trimming cut 5 bases from V and 3 bases from J; bases unmatched to any gene: 6. The PCR used 60 Vbeta and 13 Jbeta primers. Assay: immunoSEQ multiplex PCR; the TCRdb copy retains only in-frame clones and omits some. In the table there are about 96,000 clones, over 75% of which are singletons. The chain links TRBV27 to TRBJ1-1; TRBD1 matches at 10 bases. Sequenced material: PBMCs. The receptor comes from a man between 50 and 59 years old in good health and CMV-seropositive. The CDR3 DNA reads TGTGCCAGCAGTAAAAGACAGGGGGCACACACTGAAGCTTTCTTT. This codes for CASSKRQGAHTEAFF.